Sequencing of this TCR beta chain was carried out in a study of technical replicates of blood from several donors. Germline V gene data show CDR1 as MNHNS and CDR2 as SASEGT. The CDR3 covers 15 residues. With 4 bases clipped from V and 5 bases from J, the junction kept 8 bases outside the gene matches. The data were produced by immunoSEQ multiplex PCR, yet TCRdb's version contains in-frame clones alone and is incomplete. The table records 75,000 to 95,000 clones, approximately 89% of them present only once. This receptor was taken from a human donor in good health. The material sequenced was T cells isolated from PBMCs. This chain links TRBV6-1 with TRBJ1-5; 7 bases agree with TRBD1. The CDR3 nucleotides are TGTGCCAGCAGTGCGGACAGGCGGTTCGATCAGCCCCAGCATTTT. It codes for CASSADRRFDQPQHF.